What follows are 15 T cell receptor beta chains derived from one specimen sequenced in a study of T cells in Graves' hyperthyroidism and ophthalmopathy. RNA transcripts gave rise to amplified TCR beta CDR3 regions. An initial round of RT-PCR targeting the TCR CDR3 relied on the HTBI primer set. Via MiXCR, TCRdb re-called the multiplex PCR reads, giving one row per CDR3 protein. The table includes 700,000 to 850,000 distinct CDR3 sequences, 30% to 40% detected once. The material sequenced was blood. The source is a woman aged 40 to 49 with Graves' hyperthyroidism.

This chain connects TRBV7-2 to TRBJ2-7, with D perhaps matching TRBD2 (5 bases). V lost 6 bases to trimming and J lost 9 bases, with 12 bases between them. From germline, CDR1 is SGHTA and CDR2 FQGNSA. This CDR3 has 11 amino acids. Here the CDR3 reads CASRRLARQYF. CDR3 nucleotides: TGTGCCAGCAGGCGGCTAGCTAGGCAGTACTTC.

The chain carries TRBV7-2 and TRBJ2-7; D is unclear. The V end lost 1 base, the J end lost 12 bases, and 19 bases lay between the germline ends. The CDR3 extends over 14 amino acids. Germline CDR1 reads SGHTA; CDR2 reads FQGNSA. Here the CDR3 DNA reads TGTGCCAGCAGCTTAGTACTACAGAGGTTCTGTTGGTACTTC. The encoded protein is CASSLVLQRFCWYF.

As for this clonotype: One end of the junction varies from germline; a read error may be responsible. The V call is TRBV7-2, the J call TRBJ1-1; D might be TRBD1 (6 bases). The CDR3 totals 15 residues. The V gene's germline CDR1 is SGHTA and CDR2 FQGNSA. This chain's CDR3 is CASSLWGGRNNEAFF. CDR3 DNA: TGTGCCAGCAGCTTATGGGGGGGGCGGAACAATGAAGCTTTCTTT. The full variable domain, completed using reference TRBV7-2 and TRBJ1-1, is GAGVSQSPSNKVTEKGKDVELRCDPISGHTALYWYRQSLGQGLEFLIYFQGNSAPDKSGLPSDRFSAERTGGSVSTLTIQRTQQEDSAVYLCASSLWGGRNNEAFFGQGTRLTVV.

This clonotype was seen at least ten times. This chain uses TRBV15 with TRBJ2-5; TRBD2 matches 7 bases. The junction had 10 bases not matched to a gene; V was cut back by 1 base and J by 5 bases. CDR1 is LNHNV, CDR2 YYDKDF, per germline (reference sequence). The CDR3 length is 16 residues. CDR3 protein: CATSRVRGLTLETQYF. As DNA, the CDR3 is TGTGCCACCAGCAGAGTAAGGGGACTAACTCTGGAGACCCAGTACTTC.

This clonotype was observed at least ten times. The genes are TRBV5-8 and TRBJ2-5, with 10 bases aligning to TRBD1. Germline V gene lookup returns CDR1 SGHTS and CDR2 YDEGEE. CDR3 length: 14 residues. Germline trimming cut 4 bases from V and 5 bases from J; bases unmatched to any gene: 5. CDR3 sequence: CASSTTGGLETQYF. The CDR3 nucleotides read TGTGCCAGCAGCACGACAGGGGGCCTGGAGACCCAGTACTTC.

The genes are TRBV6-5 and TRBJ1-4; no firm D call. CDR1 and CDR2 from the germline V gene are MNHEY and SVGAGI. The germline V and J ends were trimmed by 6 bases and 8 bases, with 16 bases remaining between them. This CDR3 contains 14 residues. The CDR3, as DNA: TGTGCCAGCAGCTGGTCAAGCCTCGGAGAAAAACTGTTTTTT. Protein sequence: CASSWSSLGEKLFF.

This clonotype has just a few counts. The chain links TRBV12-3 or TRBV12-4 to TRBJ2-7, with D hard to call. The CDR3 is 11 amino acids. The V end lost 4 bases, the J end lost 6 bases, and 7 bases lay between the germline ends. The CDR3 bases are TGTGCCAGCAGTTACAATTTCGAGCAGTACTTC. Its protein is CASSYNFEQYF.

This clonotype has a count of ten or more. This chain uses TRBV10-3 with TRBJ1-5, with D unclear. The CDR3 is 15 amino acids. Germline-derived CDR1 and CDR2 are ENHRY and SYGVKD. Trimming stripped 0 bases from V and 3 bases from J, with 9 bases between. CDR3 in amino acids: CAISESMMTNQPQHF. CDR3 sequence (DNA): TGTGCCATCAGTGAGTCTATGATGACCAATCAGCCCCAGCATTTT.

This clonotype was seen only a few times. The V gene is TRBV5-1, the J gene TRBJ2-6; possibly TRBD2 for D (5 bases). V was shortened by 0 bases and J by 1 base, with 14 bases between the two germline ends. The CDR3 is 18 residues long. Germline V gene sequence: CDR1 SGHRS, CDR2 YFSETQ. This CDR3 is CASSLEIRSGSGANVLTF. In DNA form, the CDR3 reads TGCGCCAGCAGCTTGGAAATCCGCTCGGGATCTGGGGCCAACGTCCTGACTTTC. Full variable domain (remainder filled in from reference TRBV5-1 and TRBJ2-6): KAGVTQTPRYLIKTRGQQVTLSCSPISGHRSVSWYQQTPGQGLQFLFEYFSETQRNKGNFPGRFSGRQFSNSRSEMNVSTLELGDSALYLCASSLEIRSGSGANVLTFGAGSRLTVL.

This clonotype was detected ten times or more. The chain is built from TRBV29-1 and TRBJ1-5; TRBD1 matches 9 bases. This CDR3 region has 13 residues. CDR1 and CDR2 (germline): SQVTM, ANQGSEA. Germline trimming cut 4 bases from V and 7 bases from J; bases unmatched to any gene: 5. The CDR3 here is CSVGGQGGQPQHF. The CDR3, as DNA: TGCAGCGTTGGGGGACAGGGAGGACAGCCCCAGCATTTT.

The chain carries TRBV20-1 and TRBJ1-5; 9 nucleotides align to TRBD1. The junction had 10 bases not matched to a gene; V was cut back by 5 bases and J by 5 bases. This CDR3 has 15 residues. From germline, CDR1 is DFQATT and CDR2 SNEGSKA (reference sequence). CDR3 nucleotide sequence: TGCAGTGCTTGGGACAGGGTCGGGGGCGATCAGCCCCAGCATTTT. Translating it yields CSAWDRVGGDQPQHF.

The genes are TRBV6-5 and TRBJ2-7; no firm D call. In germline, CDR1 is MNHEY, CDR2 SVGAGI. The CDR3 spans 16 residues. Trimming removed 0 bases from V and 2 bases from J, with 14 bases in between. CDR3 loop: CASSYSSAGITYEQYF. The CDR3 DNA sequence: TGTGCCAGCAGTTACTCGTCGGCAGGTATTACCTACGAGCAGTACTTC.

The sample holds many counts of this clonotype. The chain joins TRBV7-2 to TRBJ1-3; D unresolved. Between the trimmed V and J ends, which lost 5 bases and 0 bases, there was a span of 11 bases. CDR3 length equals 15 residues. Per germline, CDR1 SGHTA and CDR2 FQGNSA. The CDR3 DNA reads as TGTGCCAGCAGCCAATACCTAAGCTCTGGAAACACCATATATTTT. Its translation is CASSQYLSSGNTIYF.

In nucleotides, the CDR3 is TGTGCCAGCAGCGTGGACAGGGACTATTCCCACGAGCAGTACTTC. This codes for CASSVDRDYSHEQYF. The genes are TRBV7-9 and TRBJ2-7; weak D call: TRBD1 (8 bases). The CDR3 has 15 residues. The V gene's germline CDR1 is SEHNR and CDR2 FQNEAQ (reference sequence). The V end was cut by 5 bases, the J end by 5 bases, with 19 bases between. Supplemented by reference TRBV7-9 and TRBJ2-7, the full variable domain reads DTGVSQNPRHKITKRGQNVTFRCDPISEHNRLYWYRQTLGQGPEFLTYFQNEAQLEKSRLLSDRFSAERPKGSFSTLEIQRTEQGDSAMYLCASSVDRDYSHEQYFGPGTRLTVT.

There are a few counts of this clonotype. This sequence joins TRBV5-6 and TRBJ2-5; 8 bases line up with TRBD2. Losses at the gene ends were 1 base for V and 4 bases for J; bases not matched to a gene: 6. The CDR3 runs to 15 residues. Germline CDR1 SGHDT, CDR2 YYEEEE. CDR3 sequence: CASSLTTGGPETQYF. The CDR3 DNA sequence: TGTGCCAGCAGCTTGACGACGGGGGGGCCAGAGACCCAGTACTTC.